This T cell receptor (beta chain) was recovered during a study of shared clonotypes between healthy human individuals. At a deep level, the assay was run. Using immunoSEQ multiplex PCR, the repertoire was profiled, and TCRdb retains in-frame clones only, with some absent. The sample yields over 2,000,000 clones, approximately 92% seen once. Losses at the gene ends were 5 bases for V and 4 bases for J; bases not matched to a gene: 5. The CDR3 totals 13 residues. CDR1 KGHSH and CDR2 LQKENI come from the germline V gene. Positive CCR7 selection of CD45RO-negative cells yielded the naive CD8 cells, and terminally differentiated effector memory CD45RA+ cells were excluded.

This chain uses TRBV18 with TRBJ2-7; 7 bases are a match to TRBD2. This clonotype was obtained from a man younger than 35 in good health. Some clones in this sample may be carry-over from other donors' samples. The sequencing input was naive CD8+ T cells from PBMCs. CDR3 nucleotide sequence: TGTGCCAGCTCAGGGACTACCGAATACGAGCAGTACTTC. This sequence encodes CASSGTTEYEQYF.